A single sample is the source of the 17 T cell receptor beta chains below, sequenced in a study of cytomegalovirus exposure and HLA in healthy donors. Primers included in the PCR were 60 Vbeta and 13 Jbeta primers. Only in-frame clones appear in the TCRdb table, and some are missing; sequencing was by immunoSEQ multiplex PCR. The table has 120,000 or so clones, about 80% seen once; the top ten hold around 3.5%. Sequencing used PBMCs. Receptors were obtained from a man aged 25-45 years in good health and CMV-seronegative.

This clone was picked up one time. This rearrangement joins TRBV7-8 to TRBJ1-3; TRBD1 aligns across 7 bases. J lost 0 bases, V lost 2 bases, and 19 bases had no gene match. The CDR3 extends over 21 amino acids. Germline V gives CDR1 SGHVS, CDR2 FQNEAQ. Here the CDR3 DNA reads TGTGCCAGCAGCTTAATTTCTGCCCCGGGACAGAGCCCCAGCTCTGGAAACACCATATATTTT. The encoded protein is CASSLISAPGQSPSSGNTIYF. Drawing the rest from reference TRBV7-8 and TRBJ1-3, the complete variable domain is GAGVSQSPRYKVAKRGQDVALRCDPISGHVSLFWYQQALGQGPEFLTYFQNEAQLDKSGLPSDRFFAERPEGSVSTLKIQRTQQEDSAVYLCASSLISAPGQSPSSGNTIYFGEGSWLTVV.

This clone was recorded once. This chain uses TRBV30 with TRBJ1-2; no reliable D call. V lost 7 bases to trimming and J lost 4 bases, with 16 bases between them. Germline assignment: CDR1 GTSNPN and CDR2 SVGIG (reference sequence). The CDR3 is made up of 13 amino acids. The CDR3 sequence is CASLRRNTYGYTF. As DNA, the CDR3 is TGTGCCTCGCTCAGGCGAAACACCTATGGCTACACCTTC.

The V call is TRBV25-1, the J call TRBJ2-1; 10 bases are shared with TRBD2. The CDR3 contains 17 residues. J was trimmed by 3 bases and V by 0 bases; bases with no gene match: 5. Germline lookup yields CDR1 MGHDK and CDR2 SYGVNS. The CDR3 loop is CASSEYGSGRGYNEQFF. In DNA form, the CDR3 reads TGTGCCAGCAGTGAATATGGAAGCGGGAGGGGCTACAATGAGCAGTTCTTC.

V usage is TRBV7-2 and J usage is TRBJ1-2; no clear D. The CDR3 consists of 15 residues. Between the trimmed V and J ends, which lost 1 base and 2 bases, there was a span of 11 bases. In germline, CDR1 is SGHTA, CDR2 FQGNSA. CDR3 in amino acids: CASSLGSGFNYGYTF. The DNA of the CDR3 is TGTGCCAGCAGCTTAGGGTCGGGGTTCAACTATGGCTACACCTTC.

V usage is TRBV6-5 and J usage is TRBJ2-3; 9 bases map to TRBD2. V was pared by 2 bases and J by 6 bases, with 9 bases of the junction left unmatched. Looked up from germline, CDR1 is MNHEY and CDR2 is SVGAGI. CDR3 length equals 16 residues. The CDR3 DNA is TGTGCCAGCAGTTACGGTCGCGGGGGGGGTCCGGATACGCAGTATTTT. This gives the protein CASSYGRGGGPDTQYF.

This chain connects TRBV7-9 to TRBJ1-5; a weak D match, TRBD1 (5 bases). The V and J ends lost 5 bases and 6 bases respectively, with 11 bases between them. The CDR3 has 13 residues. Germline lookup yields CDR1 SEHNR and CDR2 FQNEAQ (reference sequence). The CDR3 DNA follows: TGTGCCAGCAGCCGGGGGGGGAGTCAGCCCCAGCATTTT. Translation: CASSRGGSQPQHF.

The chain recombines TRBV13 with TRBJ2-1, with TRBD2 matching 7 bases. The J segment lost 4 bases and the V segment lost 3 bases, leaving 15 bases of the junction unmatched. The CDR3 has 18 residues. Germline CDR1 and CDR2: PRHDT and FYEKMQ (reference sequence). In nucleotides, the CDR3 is TGTGCCAGCAGCTTGGCTCCCCCTAGCGGCCTTTTGTACAATGAGCAGTTCTTC. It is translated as CASSLAPPSGLLYNEQFF. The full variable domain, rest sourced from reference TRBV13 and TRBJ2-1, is AAGVIQSPRHLIKEKRETATLKCYPIPRHDTVYWYQQGPGQDPQFLISFYEKMQSDKGSIPDRFSAQQFSDYHSELNMSSLELGDSALYFCASSLAPPSGLLYNEQFFGPGTRLTVL.

The CDR3 loop reads CASTRQAVGTGELFF. CDR3 bases: TGCGCCAGCACACGACAGGCGGTAGGGACCGGGGAGCTGTTTTTT. The genes are TRBV5-1 and TRBJ2-2; D might be TRBD1 (6 bases). Trimming left V 6 bases short and J 5 bases short, with 17 bases between. The CDR3 runs 15 residues. The germline V gene has CDR1 SGHRS and CDR2 YFSETQ. Looking up the rest from reference TRBV5-1 and TRBJ2-2 gives the full variable domain: KAGVTQTPRYLIKTRGQQVTLSCSPISGHRSVSWYQQTPGQGLQFLFEYFSETQRNKGNFPGRFSGRQFSNSRSEMNVSTLELGDSALYLCASTRQAVGTGELFFGEGSRLTVL.

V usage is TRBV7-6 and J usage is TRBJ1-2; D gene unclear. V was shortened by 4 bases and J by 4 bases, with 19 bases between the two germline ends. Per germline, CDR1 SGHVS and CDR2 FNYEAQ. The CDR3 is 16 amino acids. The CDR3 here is CASSSTSTLQSYGYTF. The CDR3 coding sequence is TGTGCCAGCAGCTCCACCTCGACGTTACAGAGCTATGGCTACACCTTC.

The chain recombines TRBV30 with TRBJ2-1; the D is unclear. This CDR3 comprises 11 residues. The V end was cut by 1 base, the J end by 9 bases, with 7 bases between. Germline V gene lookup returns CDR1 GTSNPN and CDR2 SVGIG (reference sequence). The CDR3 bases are TGTGCCTGGAGTGGACTTGTTGAGCAGTTCTTC. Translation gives CAWSGLVEQFF.

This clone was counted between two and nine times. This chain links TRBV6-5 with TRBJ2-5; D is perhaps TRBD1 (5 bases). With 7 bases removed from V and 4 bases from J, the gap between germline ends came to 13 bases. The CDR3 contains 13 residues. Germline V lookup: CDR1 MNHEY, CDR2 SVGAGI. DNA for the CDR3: TGTGCCAGCAAACCCGGTAGGGGAGAGACCCAGTACTTC. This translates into CASKPGRGETQYF.

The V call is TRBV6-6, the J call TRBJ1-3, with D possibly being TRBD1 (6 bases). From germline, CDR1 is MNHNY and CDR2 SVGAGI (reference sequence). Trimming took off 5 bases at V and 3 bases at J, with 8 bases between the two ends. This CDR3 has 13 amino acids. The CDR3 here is CASSQTGGNTIYF. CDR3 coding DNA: TGTGCCAGCAGTCAGACAGGTGGAAACACCATATATTTT.

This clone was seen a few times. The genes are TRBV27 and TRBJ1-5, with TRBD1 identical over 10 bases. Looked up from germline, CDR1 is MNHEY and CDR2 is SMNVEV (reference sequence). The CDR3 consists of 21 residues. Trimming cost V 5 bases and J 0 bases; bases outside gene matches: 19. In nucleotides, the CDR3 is TGTGCCAGCAGTGCCCACCTGACCTCGGGACAGGGGACTTATAGCAATCAGCCCCAGCATTTT. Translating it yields CASSAHLTSGQGTYSNQPQHF.

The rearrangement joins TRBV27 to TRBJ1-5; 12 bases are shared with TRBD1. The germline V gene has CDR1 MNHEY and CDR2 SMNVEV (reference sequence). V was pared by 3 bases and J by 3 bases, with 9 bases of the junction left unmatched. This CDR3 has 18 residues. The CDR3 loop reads CASSFLRDRGRNNQPQHF. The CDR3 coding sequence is TGTGCCAGCAGTTTCCTCCGGGACAGGGGGCGAAACAATCAGCCCCAGCATTTT.

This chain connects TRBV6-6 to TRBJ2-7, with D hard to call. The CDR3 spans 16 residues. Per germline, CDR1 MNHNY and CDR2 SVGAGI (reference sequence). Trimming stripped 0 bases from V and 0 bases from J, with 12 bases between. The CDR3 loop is CASSYSSSGTSYEQYF. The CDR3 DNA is TGTGCCAGCAGTTACTCGTCGTCAGGAACCTCCTACGAGCAGTACTTC.

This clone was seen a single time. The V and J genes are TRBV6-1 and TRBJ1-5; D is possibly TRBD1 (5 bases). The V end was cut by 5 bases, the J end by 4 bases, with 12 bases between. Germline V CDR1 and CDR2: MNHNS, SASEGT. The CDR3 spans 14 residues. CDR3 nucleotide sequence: TGTGCCAGCAGTTCAGGGCTACCTAATCAGCCCCAGCATTTT. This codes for CASSSGLPNQPQHF.

The CDR3 protein is CASKPPQGNTEAFF. In DNA form, the CDR3 reads TGTGCCAGCAAACCACCCCAGGGGAACACTGAAGCTTTCTTT. V and J are TRBV28 and TRBJ1-1; possible D gene TRBD1, 5 bases. V was trimmed by 7 bases and J by 1 base, leaving 13 bases between them. The CDR3 is 14 amino acids. The germline CDR1 and CDR2 sequences are MDHEN and SYDVKM.